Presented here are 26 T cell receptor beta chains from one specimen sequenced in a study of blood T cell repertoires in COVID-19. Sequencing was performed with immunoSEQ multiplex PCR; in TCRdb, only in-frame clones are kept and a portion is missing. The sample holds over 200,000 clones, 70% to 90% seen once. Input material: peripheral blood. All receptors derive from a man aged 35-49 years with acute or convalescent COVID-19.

CDR3 in DNA: TGTGCCAGCAGCCTCGGACTAGCAGGAGGCTGGGGGCAGTACTTC. This sequence encodes CASSLGLAGGWGQYF. This chain joins TRBV7-2 and TRBJ2-7, with 8 bases aligning to TRBD2. V shed 5 bases and J 9 bases; nucleotides not matched to a gene: 15. CDR1 is SGHTA, CDR2 FQGNSA, per germline. This CDR3 has 15 residues.

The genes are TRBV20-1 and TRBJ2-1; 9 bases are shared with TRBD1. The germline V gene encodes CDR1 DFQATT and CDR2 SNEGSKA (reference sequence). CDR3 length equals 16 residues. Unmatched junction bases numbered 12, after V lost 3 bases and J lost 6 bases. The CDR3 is CSASSGTGNYCNEQFF. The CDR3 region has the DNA TGCAGTGCTAGTAGTGGGACAGGGAACTATTGCAATGAGCAGTTCTTC.

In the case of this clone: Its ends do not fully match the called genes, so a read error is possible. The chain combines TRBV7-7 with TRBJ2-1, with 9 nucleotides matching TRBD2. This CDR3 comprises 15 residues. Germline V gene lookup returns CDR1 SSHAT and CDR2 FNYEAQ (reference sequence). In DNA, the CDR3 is TGTGCTAGCAGCTTGCTGGCGGGAGGGTACAATGAGCAGTTCTTC. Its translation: CASSLLAGGYNEQFF.

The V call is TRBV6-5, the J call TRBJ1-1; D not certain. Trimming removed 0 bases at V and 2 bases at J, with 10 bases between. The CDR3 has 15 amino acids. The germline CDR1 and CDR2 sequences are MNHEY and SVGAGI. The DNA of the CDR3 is TGTGCCAGCAGTTACTCTCTCGTTACAAACACTGAAGCTTTCTTT. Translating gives CASSYSLVTNTEAFF.

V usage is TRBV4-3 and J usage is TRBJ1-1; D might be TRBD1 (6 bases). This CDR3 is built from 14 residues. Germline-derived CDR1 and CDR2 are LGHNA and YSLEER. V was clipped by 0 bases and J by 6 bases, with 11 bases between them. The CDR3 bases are TGCGCCAGCAGCCAAGAAAGCAGGGGCGCTGAAGCTTTCTTT. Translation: CASSQESRGAEAFF.

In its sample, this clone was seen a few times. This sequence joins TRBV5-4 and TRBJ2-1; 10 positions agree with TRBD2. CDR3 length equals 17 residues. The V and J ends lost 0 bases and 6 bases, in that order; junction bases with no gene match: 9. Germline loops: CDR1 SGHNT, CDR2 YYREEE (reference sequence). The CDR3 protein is CASSLAYERGGLNEQFF. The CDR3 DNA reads TGTGCCAGCAGCTTGGCCTACGAGCGGGGGGGCCTCAATGAGCAGTTCTTC. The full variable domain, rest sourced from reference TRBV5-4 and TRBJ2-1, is ETGVTQSPTHLIKTRGQQVTLRCSSQSGHNTVSWYQQALGQGPQFIFQYYREEENGRGNFPPRFSGLQFPNYSSELNVNALELDDSALYLCASSLAYERGGLNEQFFGPGTRLTVL.

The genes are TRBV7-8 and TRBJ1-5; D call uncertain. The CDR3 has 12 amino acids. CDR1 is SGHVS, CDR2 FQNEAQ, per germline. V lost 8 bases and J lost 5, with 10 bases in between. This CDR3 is CASSPGDQPQHF. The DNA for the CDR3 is TGTGCCAGCTCACCCGGGGATCAGCCCCAGCATTTT.

In DNA form, the CDR3 reads TGCAGCGTAAACCCCCGGGGGGCTGGAAACACCATATATTTT. Translation gives CSVNPRGAGNTIYF. This chain uses TRBV29-1 with TRBJ1-3; a weak D match, TRBD1 (5 bases). This CDR3 comprises 14 residues. The ends were cut back, 6 bases at V and 2 bases at J, with 14 bases in the middle. Germline CDR1 is SQVTM and CDR2 is ANQGSEA.

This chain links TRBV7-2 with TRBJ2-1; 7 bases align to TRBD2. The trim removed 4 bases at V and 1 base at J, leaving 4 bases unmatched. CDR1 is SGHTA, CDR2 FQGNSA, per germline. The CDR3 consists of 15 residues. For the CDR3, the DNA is TGTGCCAGCAGCTCCGTGGGGGGGTCCTACAATGAGCAGTTCTTC. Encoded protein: CASSSVGGSYNEQFF. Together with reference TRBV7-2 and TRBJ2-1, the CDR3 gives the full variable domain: GAGVSQSPSNKVTEKGKDVELRCDPISGHTALYWYRQSLGQGLEFLIYFQGNSAPDKSGLPSDRFSAERTGGSVSTLTIQRTQQEDSAVYLCASSSVGGSYNEQFFGPGTRLTVL.

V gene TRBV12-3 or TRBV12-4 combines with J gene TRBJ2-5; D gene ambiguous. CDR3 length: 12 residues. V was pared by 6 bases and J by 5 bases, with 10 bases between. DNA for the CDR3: TGTGCCAGCAGCCAGTCCCCGGAGACCCAGTACTTC. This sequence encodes CASSQSPETQYF.

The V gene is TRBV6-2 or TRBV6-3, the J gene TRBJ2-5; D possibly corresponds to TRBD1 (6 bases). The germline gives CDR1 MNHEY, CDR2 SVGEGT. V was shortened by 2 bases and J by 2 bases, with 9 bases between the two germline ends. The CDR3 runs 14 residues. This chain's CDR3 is CASSYPDSQETQYF. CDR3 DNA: TGTGCCAGCAGTTACCCGGACAGTCAAGAGACCCAGTACTTC.

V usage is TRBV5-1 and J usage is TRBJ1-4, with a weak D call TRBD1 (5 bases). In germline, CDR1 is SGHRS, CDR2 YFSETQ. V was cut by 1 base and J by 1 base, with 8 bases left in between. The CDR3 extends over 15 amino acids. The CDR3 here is CASSLTGETNEKLFF. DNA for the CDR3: TGCGCCAGCAGCTTGACGGGGGAAACTAATGAAAAACTGTTTTTT.

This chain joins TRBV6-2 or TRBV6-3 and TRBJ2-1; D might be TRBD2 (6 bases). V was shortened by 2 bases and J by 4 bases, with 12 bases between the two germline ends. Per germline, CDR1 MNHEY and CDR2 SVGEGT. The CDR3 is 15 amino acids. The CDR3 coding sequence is TGTGCCAGCAGTTACCTAGCGACCCTTTACAATGAGCAGTTCTTC. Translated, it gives CASSYLATLYNEQFF.

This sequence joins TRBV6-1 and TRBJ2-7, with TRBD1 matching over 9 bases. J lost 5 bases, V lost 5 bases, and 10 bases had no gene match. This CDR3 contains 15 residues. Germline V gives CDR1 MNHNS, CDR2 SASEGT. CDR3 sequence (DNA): TGTGCCAGCAGTCAGGCCCGGACAGGGGTCCACGAGCAGTACTTC. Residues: CASSQARTGVHEQYF.

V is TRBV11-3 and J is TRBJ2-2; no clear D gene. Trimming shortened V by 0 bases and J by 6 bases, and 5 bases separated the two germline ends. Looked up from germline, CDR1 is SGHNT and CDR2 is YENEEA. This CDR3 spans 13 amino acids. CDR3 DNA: TGTGCCAGCAGCTTAGAATCGTCCGGGGAGCTGTTTTTT. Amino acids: CASSLESSGELFF.

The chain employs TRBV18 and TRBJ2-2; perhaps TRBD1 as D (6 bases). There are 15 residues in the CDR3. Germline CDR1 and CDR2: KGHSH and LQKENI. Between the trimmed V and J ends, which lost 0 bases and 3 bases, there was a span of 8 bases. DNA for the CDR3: TGTGCCAGCTCACCACCAGGGGGACACACCGGGGAGCTGTTTTTT. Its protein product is CASSPPGGHTGELFF.

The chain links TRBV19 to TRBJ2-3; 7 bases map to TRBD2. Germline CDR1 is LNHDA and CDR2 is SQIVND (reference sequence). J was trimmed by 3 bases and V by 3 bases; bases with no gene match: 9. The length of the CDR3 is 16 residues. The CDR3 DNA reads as TGTGCCAGTAGTATTAGCGGGTTAGGGTTAACAGATACGCAGTATTTT. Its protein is CASSISGLGLTDTQYF.

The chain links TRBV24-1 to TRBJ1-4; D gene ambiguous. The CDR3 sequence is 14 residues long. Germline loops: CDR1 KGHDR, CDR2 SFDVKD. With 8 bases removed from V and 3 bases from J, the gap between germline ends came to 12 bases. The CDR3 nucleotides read TGTGCCACCAACCGGGTTAGAGCTAATGAAAAACTGTTTTTT. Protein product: CATNRVRANEKLFF.

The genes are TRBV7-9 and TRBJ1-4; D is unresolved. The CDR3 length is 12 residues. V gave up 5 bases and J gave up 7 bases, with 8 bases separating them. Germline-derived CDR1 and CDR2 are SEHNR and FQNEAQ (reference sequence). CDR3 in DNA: TGTGCCAGCAGCCACCTCGGTGAAAAACTGTTTTTT. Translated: CASSHLGEKLFF. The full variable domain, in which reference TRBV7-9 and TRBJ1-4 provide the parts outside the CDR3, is DTGVSQNPRHKITKRGQNVTFRCDPISEHNRLYWYRQTLGQGPEFLTYFQNEAQLEKSRLLSDRFSAERPKGSFSTLEIQRTEQGDSAMYLCASSHLGEKLFFGSGTQLSVL.

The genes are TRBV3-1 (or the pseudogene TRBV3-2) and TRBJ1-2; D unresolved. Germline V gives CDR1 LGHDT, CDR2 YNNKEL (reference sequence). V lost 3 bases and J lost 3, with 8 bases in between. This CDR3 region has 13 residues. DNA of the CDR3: TGTGCCAGCAGCCAGGCATTGGACTATGGCTACACCTTC. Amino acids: CASSQALDYGYTF.

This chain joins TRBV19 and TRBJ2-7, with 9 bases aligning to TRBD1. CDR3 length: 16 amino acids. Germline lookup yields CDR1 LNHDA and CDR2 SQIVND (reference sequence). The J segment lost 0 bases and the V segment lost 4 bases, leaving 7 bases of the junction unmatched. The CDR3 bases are TGTGCCAGTAGTAAACAGGGGGCCACCAGCTCCTACGAGCAGTACTTC. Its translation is CASSKQGATSSYEQYF.

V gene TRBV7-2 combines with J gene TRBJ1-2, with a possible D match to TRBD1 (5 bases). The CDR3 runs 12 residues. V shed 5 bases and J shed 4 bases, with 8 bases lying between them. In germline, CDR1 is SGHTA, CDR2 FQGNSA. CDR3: CASSMGLYGYTF. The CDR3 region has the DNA TGTGCCAGCAGCATGGGACTCTATGGCTACACCTTC.

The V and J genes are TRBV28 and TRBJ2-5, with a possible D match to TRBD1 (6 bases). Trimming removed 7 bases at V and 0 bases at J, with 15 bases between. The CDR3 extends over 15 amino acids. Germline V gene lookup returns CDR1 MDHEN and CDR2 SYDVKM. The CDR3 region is CASTELGHHQETQYF. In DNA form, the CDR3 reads TGTGCCAGCACCGAACTGGGACACCACCAAGAGACCCAGTACTTC.

CDR3 nucleotides: TGTGCCAACGGACAGGAGGCCAAAGATCAGCCCCAGCATTTT. Translation gives CANGQEAKDQPQHF. V and J are TRBV24-1 and TRBJ1-5, with TRBD1 matching 7 bases. This CDR3 comprises 14 residues. Per germline, CDR1 KGHDR and CDR2 SFDVKD. V lost 11 bases and J lost 5; bases outside the gene matches: 11.

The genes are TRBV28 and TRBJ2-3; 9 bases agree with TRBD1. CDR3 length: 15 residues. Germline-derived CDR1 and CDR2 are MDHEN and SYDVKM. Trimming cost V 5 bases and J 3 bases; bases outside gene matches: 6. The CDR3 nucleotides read TGTGCCAGCAGTCCCGGGACAGGGAAGACAGATACGCAGTATTTT. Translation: CASSPGTGKTDTQYF.

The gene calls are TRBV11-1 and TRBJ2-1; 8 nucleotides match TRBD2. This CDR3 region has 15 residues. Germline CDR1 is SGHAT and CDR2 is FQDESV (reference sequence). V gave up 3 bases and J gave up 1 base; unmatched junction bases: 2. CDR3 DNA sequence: TGTGCCAGCAGCTTTAGCGGGGAATCCTACAATGAGCAGTTCTTC. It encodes CASSFSGESYNEQFF.